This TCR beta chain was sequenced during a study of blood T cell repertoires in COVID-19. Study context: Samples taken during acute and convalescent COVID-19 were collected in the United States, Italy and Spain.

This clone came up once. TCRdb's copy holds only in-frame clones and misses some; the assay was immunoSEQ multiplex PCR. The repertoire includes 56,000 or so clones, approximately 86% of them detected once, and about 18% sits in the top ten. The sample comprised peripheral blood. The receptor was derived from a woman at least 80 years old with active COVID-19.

In nucleotides, the CDR3 is TGTGCCAGCTCACACGCGACTAGCGGTGGGACCGGGGAGCTGTTTTTT. Its protein product is CASSHATSGGTGELFF. The chain uses TRBV18 and TRBJ2-2, with 9 bases matching TRBD2. The CDR3 length is 16 residues. J gave up 5 bases and V 4 bases, and 8 bases lay outside the gene matches. Germline CDR1 reads KGHSH; CDR2 reads LQKENI.